The rows below give T cell receptor beta chains drawn from one sample of a study of patients and donors after allogeneic stem cell transplantation. TCRdb redid the calling of the RT-PCR reads with MiXCR, one entry per CDR3 protein. The table shows around 200,000 distinct CDR3 sequences, with roughly two fifths occurring only once. Input material: blood, either unsorted or a sorted T cell fraction (not recorded which). All receptors come from a human donor who was either an allogeneic HSCT recipient or a stem cell or donor lymphocyte infusion donor (not recorded which). It is not recorded whose cells these are; they may come from a transplant donor. Each CDR3 is given with its conserved first and last residue. D genes are given only for firm matches. Not all rows give a size; the values are once, few, many and, for expanded clones, a class.

abundance,j_gene,v_gene,d_gene,CDR3aa,CDR3nt
few,TRBJ1-3,TRBV12-3/TRBV12-4,TRBD1,CASSDRGNAIYF,TGTGCCAGCTCGGACAGGGGAAACGCCATATATTTT
NA,TRBJ2-4,TRBV27,NA,CASSLHTYNKNIQYF,TGTGCCAGCAGTTTGCACACCTATAACAAAAACATTCAGTACTTC
few,TRBJ1-4,TRBV12-3/TRBV12-4,NA,CASSLVEKLFF,TGTGCCAGCAGTTTGGTTGAAAAACTGTTTTTT
few,TRBJ2-3,TRBV10-3,NA,CAISDPSTDTQYF,TGTGCCATCAGTGACCCTAGCACAGATACGCAGTATTTT
few,TRBJ1-2,TRBV4-3,NA,CASSKQDGYGYTF,TGCGCCAGCAGCAAGCAGGACGGCTATGGCTACACCTTC
few,TRBJ1-1,TRBV10-3,NA,CAITKLQADTEAFF,TGTGCCATCACCAAACTACAGGCGGACACTGAAGCTTTCTTT
few,TRBJ1-1,TRBV12-3/TRBV12-4,TRBD1,CASNKRQGGSTEAFF,TGTGCCAGCAACAAACGACAGGGGGGAAGCACTGAAGCTTTCTTT
NA,TRBJ1-5,TRBV28,NA,CASSSDSMHQPQHF,TGTGCCAGCAGCTCGGACAGTATGCATCAGCCCCAGCATTTT
NA,TRBJ1-5,TRBV4-3,NA,CASSQDLLTGQPQHF,TGCGCCAGCAGCCAAGATTTATTGACGGGACAGCCCCAGCATTTT
NA,TRBJ1-1,TRBV7-8,NA,CASSFRGGPAFF,TGTGCCAGCAGCTTCCGAGGGGGGCCAGCTTTCTTT